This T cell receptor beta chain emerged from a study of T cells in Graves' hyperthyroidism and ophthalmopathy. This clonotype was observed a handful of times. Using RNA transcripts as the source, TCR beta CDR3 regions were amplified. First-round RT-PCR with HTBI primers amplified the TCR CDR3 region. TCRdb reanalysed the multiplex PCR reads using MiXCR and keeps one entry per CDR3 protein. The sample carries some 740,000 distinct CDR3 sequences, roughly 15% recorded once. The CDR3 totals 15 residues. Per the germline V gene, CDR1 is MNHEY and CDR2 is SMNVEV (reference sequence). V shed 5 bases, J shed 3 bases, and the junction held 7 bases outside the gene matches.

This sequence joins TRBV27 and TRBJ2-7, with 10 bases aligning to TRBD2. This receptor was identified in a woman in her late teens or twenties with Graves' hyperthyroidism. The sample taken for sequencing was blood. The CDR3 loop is CASSPSLAGVYEQYF. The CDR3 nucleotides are TGTGCCAGCAGTCCCTCCCTAGCGGGAGTCTACGAGCAGTACTTC.